The 8 T cell receptor beta chains listed next were all sequenced from one sample in a study of T cell changes during pregnancy in multiple sclerosis. The table came from immunoSEQ multiplex PCR; TCRdb's copy has only in-frame clones and leaves some out. The sample has around 13,000 clones, 88% seen once. The source was CD8+ T cells from peripheral blood mononuclear cells, collected in the second trimester of pregnancy. These receptors were obtained from a female donor in good health, enrolled as a control in a pregnancy study.

The gene calls are TRBV6-6 and TRBJ1-2; D ambiguous. This CDR3 has 15 residues. Germline V lookup: CDR1 MNHNY, CDR2 SVGAGI (reference sequence). V lost 0 bases to trimming and J lost 8 bases, with 16 bases between them. The CDR3 region has the DNA TGTGCCAGCAGTTACTCTGGGCCGGGCCCGGGGGGCTACACCTTC. Its protein product is CASSYSGPGPGGYTF.

CDR3 coding DNA: TGTGCCAGCAGCTTGACAGGGCCCTCCTACGAGCAGTACTTC. It encodes CASSLTGPSYEQYF. V and J are TRBV7-9 and TRBJ2-7; TRBD1 agrees at 7 bases. Per the germline V gene, CDR1 is SEHNR and CDR2 is FQNEAQ (reference sequence). This CDR3 is 14 amino acids long. The V gene end was trimmed by 3 bases and the J gene end by 0 bases; junction bases not matched to a gene: 2.

This chain uses TRBV4-1 with TRBJ2-7; 8 nucleotides align to TRBD2. The CDR3 has 17 amino acids. Trimming removed 2 bases from V and 4 bases from J; junction bases left unmatched: 13. The germline gives CDR1 MGHRA, CDR2 YSYEKL. The CDR3 protein is CASSQIPTTSGGYEQYF. CDR3 sequence (DNA): TGCGCCAGCAGCCAAATACCCACCACTAGCGGTGGATACGAGCAGTACTTC.

The V and J genes are TRBV30 and TRBJ2-7, with 7 bases matching TRBD1. CDR1 GTSNPN and CDR2 SVGIG come from the germline V gene (reference sequence). The J segment lost 7 bases and the V segment lost 2 bases, leaving 5 bases of the junction unmatched. The CDR3 has 12 amino acids. CDR3 protein: CAWSSQGWEQYF. CDR3 DNA sequence: TGTGCCTGGAGTTCACAGGGGTGGGAGCAGTACTTC.

Written as DNA, the CDR3 is TGTGCCAGCAGTGCCTGGGGAGTCTACAATCAGCCCCAGCATTTT. Protein: CASSAWGVYNQPQHF. The J gene is TRBJ1-5, the V gene TRBV27; D ambiguous. V was cut by 5 bases and J by 3 bases, with 14 bases left in between. Germline V CDR1 and CDR2: MNHEY, SMNVEV (reference sequence). The CDR3 extends over 15 amino acids.

The chain links TRBV7-9 to TRBJ2-1, with 9 nucleotides matching TRBD2. Trimming took 1 base from V and 7 from J; bases not matched to a gene: 8. CDR3 length: 16 amino acids. Germline V gene sequence: CDR1 SEHNR, CDR2 FQNEAQ (reference sequence). The CDR3 sequence is CASSLVGSGRTNEQFF. CDR3 bases: TGTGCCAGCAGCTTAGTTGGAAGCGGGAGGACTAATGAGCAGTTCTTC.

The rearrangement joins TRBV29-1 to TRBJ1-1, with D hard to call. The CDR3 spans 14 residues. V was pared by 6 bases and J by 3 bases, with 17 bases between. The germline V gene encodes CDR1 SQVTM and CDR2 ANQGSEA. CDR3 nucleotide sequence: TGCAGCGTGAACATCGACACCCGCCACACTGAAGCTTTCTTT. It specifies CSVNIDTRHTEAFF.

This clone was picked up a small number of times. CDR3 sequence: CASSAGTSGAYEQYF. Here the CDR3 DNA reads TGCGCCAGCAGCGCTGGGACTAGCGGTGCCTACGAGCAGTACTTC. This rearrangement joins TRBV4-3 to TRBJ2-7; 11 bases match TRBD2. Germline CDR1 reads LGHNA; CDR2 reads YSLEER. The CDR3 loop spans 15 amino acids. The V gene end was trimmed by 5 bases and the J gene end by 2 bases; junction bases not matched to a gene: 5.